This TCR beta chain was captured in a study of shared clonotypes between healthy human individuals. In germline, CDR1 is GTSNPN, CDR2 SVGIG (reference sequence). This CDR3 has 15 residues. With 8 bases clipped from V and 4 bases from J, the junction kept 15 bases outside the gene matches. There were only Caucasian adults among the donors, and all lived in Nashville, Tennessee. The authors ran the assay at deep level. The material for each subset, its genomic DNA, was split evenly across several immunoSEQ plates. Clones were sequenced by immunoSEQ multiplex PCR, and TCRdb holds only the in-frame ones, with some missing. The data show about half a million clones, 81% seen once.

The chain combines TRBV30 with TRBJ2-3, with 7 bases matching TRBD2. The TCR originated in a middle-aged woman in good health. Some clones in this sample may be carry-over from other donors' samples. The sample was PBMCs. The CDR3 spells CATRASGTRADTQYF. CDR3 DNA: TGTGCCACCAGGGCCAGCGGGACTCGCGCAGATACGCAGTATTTT.